Included here is one T cell receptor beta chain sequence, with context. This receptor's antigen is unknown. With the read ending 3 residues before the CDR3 end, the germline J gene is used to fill in that end. Every participant had a single incident cervical HPV16 infection, and women with prevalent HPV16 infections were excluded. Cervical HPV DNA was detected by MY09/MY11 PCR and genotyped by dot-blot hybridization. Approximately 15 mL of heparinized blood were centrifuged, and the buffy coat was aliquoted, frozen at -30°C, then stored at -80°C. QIAGEN kits were used to extract genomic DNA from buffy coat specimens. This record belongs to a study of T cells in women clearing cervical HPV infection (dated by TCRdb to between 2017 and 2018). With regard to the full study: The cases were 25 to 30 women with histologically confirmed HPV16-related CIN3 or worse, and 2 of these cases were invasive cancers. The controls were about 25 women whose single incident HPV16 infection cleared within 12 months with no development of precancer or cancer. Blood from cases was drawn at the visit where the lesion was first identified, while blood from controls was drawn once the infection was no longer detected. Among cases, blood sampling occurred a median of 149 days after lesion detection, with an interquartile range of about 90 to 200 days. Since HLA typing was available for only a few women, HLA type could not be ruled out as a confounder. Nested within Costa Rica's Guanacaste HPV Natural History Study, an exploratory proof-of-principle case-control study compared TCR repertoires across cervical HPV16 outcomes. Cases were matched to controls by age within five years and by the year the sample was collected. A median age of almost 35 years was observed in cases versus around 40 in controls, and no significant differences in baseline characteristics were found. The parent cohort enrolled roughly 9,400 women aged 18 or older in Guanacaste, Costa Rica, in about 1992 to 1994 and followed the women for seven years. As quality controls, five blinded duplicates were added to each group, bringing the total to about 60 samples made up of 50 or so participants and about ten replicates.

The immunoSEQ assay used multiplex PCR to amplify TCR beta CDR3 regions from an average of around 1.2 ug of genomic DNA per sample. To correct primer bias, the assay used a complete synthetic TCR repertoire to set an amplification baseline. The amplicons were sequenced using the Illumina platform. Per the original workflow: Sequence errors were corrected by clustering with frequency ratios and a modified nearest-neighbor algorithm, and the sequences were then analyzed in the immunoSEQ Analyzer using IMGT gene definitions. At each rarefaction depth, TCR richness and evenness were averaged over 20 rarefaction repeats, and samples with fewer sequences than the depth were excluded. Wilcoxon rank sum tests with FDR correction were used to compare V, D and J gene relative abundances between the groups. In the blinded duplicates, the intraclass correlation was approximately 96% for TCR richness and averaged about 80% across 55 to 75 gene segments. This immuneACCESS table, as held by TCRdb, lists in-frame sequences with V and J called but not all clones. Of the missing ones, under half trace to an unresolved V gene in checked studies; the others have no known cause. V and J calls and clone size come straight from that table; D and trimming were deduced from the DNA. The sample's table lists a count of under 50,000 clones. Around 6% of the sample is taken by the ten largest.

CDR1 and CDR2 (SNHLY, FYNNEI) derive from the germline V gene. Trimming takes 4 bases from V and 5 bases from J, and the germline ends sit 17 bases apart. From its cysteine to its phenylalanine, the CDR3 spans 15 amino acids. The DNA shown is the part of the CDR3 that was read: 36 bases, in frame from base 1. General findings and caveats noted by the study authors: Because the number of T cells per sample was unknown, the richness differences could reflect varying T-cell content rather than repertoire biology. Random forest classifiers that combined richness and V gene abundances separated cases from controls with an estimated AUC of 0.83. Because of the cross-sectional design, the study could not determine whether the associations came before infection or resulted from infection, and neither effector/memory subsets nor HPV-specific T cells were isolated. Significantly higher TCR repertoire richness was observed in CIN3+ cases than in controls across sequencing depths, whereas no difference in evenness was found. Lower TRBV6-7 relative abundance was observed in cases than in controls (roughly 0.12% versus 0.15%; Bonferroni P = 0.0008).

Sequencing was carried out using blood buffy coat. This receptor was identified in a woman between 18 and 70 years old with a cervical HPV16 infection that either progressed to CIN3+ or cleared (not recorded which). The receptor chain draws on TRBV2 and TRBJ1-1, and possibly TRBD1, on 5 matching bases. CDR3 sequence: CASSGGGMQGTEAFF. The CDR3 DNA, read in part, is TGTGCCAGCAGTGGGGGGGGGATGCAGGGTACTGAA.